A selection of T cell receptor beta chains follows, all from one sample in a study of blood T cell repertoires in COVID-19. Only in-frame clones appear in the TCRdb table, and some are missing; sequencing was by immunoSEQ multiplex PCR. This table holds under 200,000 clones, 86% found once. Sequencing was carried out using peripheral blood. The receptor set was obtained from a woman between 55 and 75 years old with COVID-19, enrolled during active disease. The CDR3 runs from the conserved cysteine through the conserved F or W. Each record gives: V gene, CDR3 length, J gene, clone size, D gene, CDR3 protein, CDR3 DNA. D genes are given only for firm matches. Only some rows state a clone size, as once, few, many or a class for expanded clones.

>TRBV29-1|13|TRBJ2-7|NA|NA
CSYVGLASYEQYF
TGCAGCTATGTGGGGCTGGCCTCCTACGAGCAGTACTTC
>TRBV5-1|15|TRBJ1-6|NA|TRBD1
CASSLGDRGSEPLHF
TGCGCCAGCAGCTTGGGAGACAGGGGTAGTGAACCCCTCCACTTT
>TRBV7-2|15|TRBJ2-7|NA|NA
CASSSPGDKAYEQYF
TGTGCCAGCAGCTCCCCAGGGGATAAAGCCTACGAGCAGTACTTC
>TRBV11-2|15|TRBJ1-5|NA|TRBD1
CASSGDRGSNQPQHF
TGTGCCAGCTCAGGGGACAGGGGTAGCAATCAGCCCCAGCATTTT
>TRBV30|15|TRBJ1-5|NA|TRBD1
CAWSRDRGPGQPQHF
TGTGCCTGGTCCCGGGACAGGGGGCCCGGTCAGCCCCAGCATTTT
>TRBV12-3/TRBV12-4|13|TRBJ1-4|NA|TRBD1
CAGSRGHGEKLFF
TGTGCCGGCTCCAGGGGGCACGGTGAAAAACTGTTTTTT
>TRBV25-1|11|TRBJ2-7|NA|NA
CASSASREQYF
TGTGCCAGCAGTGCATCTCGGGAGCAGTACTTC
>TRBV14|14|TRBJ1-1|NA|NA
CASSQKTGNTEAFF
TGTGCCAGCAGCCAAAAGACAGGGAACACTGAAGCTTTCTTT
>TRBV29-1|13|TRBJ1-6|NA|TRBD1
CSVRDRDDSPLHF
TGCAGCGTCCGAGACAGGGATGATTCACCCCTCCACTTT
>TRBV10-3|12|TRBJ2-5|NA|NA
CAISDVRETQYF
TGTGCCATCAGTGACGTTCGAGAGACCCAGTACTTC
>TRBV14|15|TRBJ2-7|NA|NA
CASSQGLAPTYEQYF
TGTGCCAGCAGCCAAGGGCTAGCGCCGACCTACGAGCAGTACTTC
>TRBV29-1|12|TRBJ1-1|NA|NA
CSADRLNTEAFF
TGCAGCGCCGACAGGCTGAACACTGAAGCTTTCTTT
>TRBV28|16|TRBJ2-5|few|NA
CASSPDRVRNQETQYF
TGTGCCAGCAGTCCAGACCGGGTTAGGAACCAAGAGACCCAGTACTTC
>TRBV19|13|TRBJ1-1|NA|NA
CASRKSSQGEAFF
TGTGCCAGCCGTAAGTCCTCCCAGGGGGAAGCTTTCTTT
>TRBV7-2|17|TRBJ2-3|NA|TRBD2
CASSPHTSGRRTDTQYF
TGTGCCAGCAGCCCCCACACTAGCGGGAGACGCACAGATACGCAGTATTTT